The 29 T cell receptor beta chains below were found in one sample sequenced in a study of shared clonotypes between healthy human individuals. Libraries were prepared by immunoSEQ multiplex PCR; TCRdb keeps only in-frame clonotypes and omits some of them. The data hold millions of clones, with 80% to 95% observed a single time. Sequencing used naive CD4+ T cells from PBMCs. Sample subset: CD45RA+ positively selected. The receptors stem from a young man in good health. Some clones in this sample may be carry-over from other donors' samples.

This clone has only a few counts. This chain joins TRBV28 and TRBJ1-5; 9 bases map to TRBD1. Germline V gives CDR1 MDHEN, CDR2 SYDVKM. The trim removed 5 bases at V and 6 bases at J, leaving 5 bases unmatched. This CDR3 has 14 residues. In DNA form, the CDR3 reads TGTGCCAGCAGTCGGACAGGGGCCGTTCAGCCCCAGCATTTT. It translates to CASSRTGAVQPQHF.

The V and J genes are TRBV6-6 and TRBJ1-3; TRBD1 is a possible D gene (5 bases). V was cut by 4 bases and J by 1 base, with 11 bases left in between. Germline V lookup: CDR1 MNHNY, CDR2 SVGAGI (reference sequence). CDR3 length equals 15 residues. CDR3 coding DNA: TGTGCCAGCAGTTTAGGGGAGGGGTCTGGAAACACCATATATTTT. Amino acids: CASSLGEGSGNTIYF.

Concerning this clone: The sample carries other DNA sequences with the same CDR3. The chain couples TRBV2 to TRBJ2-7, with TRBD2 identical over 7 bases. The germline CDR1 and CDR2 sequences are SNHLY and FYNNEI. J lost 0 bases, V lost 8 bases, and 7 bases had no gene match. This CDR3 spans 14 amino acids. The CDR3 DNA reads TGTGCCAGCCGGTCTAGCGGCAGCTCCTACGAGCAGTACTTC. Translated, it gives CASRSSGSSYEQYF.

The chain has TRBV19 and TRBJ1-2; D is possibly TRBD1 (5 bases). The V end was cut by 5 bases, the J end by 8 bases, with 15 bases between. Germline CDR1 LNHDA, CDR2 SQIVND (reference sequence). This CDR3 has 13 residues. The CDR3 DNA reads TGTGCCAGTAGTCAGGGACGGCTCACGGGCTACACCTTC. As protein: CASSQGRLTGYTF.

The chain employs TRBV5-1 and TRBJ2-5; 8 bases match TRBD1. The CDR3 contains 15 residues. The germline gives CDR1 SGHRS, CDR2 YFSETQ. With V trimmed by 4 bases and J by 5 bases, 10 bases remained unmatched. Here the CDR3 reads CASSRNPTGAETQYF. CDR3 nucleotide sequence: TGCGCCAGCAGCCGCAACCCGACAGGGGCGGAGACCCAGTACTTC.

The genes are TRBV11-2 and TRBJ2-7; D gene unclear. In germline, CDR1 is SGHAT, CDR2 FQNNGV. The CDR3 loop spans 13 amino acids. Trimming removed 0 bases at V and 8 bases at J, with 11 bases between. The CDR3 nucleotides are TGTGCCAGCAGCTTAGACTTAACCGACCAGCAGTACTTC. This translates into CASSLDLTDQQYF.

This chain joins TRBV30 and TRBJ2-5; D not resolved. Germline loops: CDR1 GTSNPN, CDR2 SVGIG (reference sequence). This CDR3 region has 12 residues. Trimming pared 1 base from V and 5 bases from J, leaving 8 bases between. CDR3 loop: CAWSAFSETQYF. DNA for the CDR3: TGTGCCTGGAGTGCCTTCTCGGAGACCCAGTACTTC.

In nucleotides, the CDR3 is TGTGCCAGCAGCCAAGCTTCTAGCGGGAGCGATGAGCAGTTCTTC. It translates to CASSQASSGSDEQFF. The gene calls are TRBV4-2 and TRBJ2-1; 10 bases map to TRBD2. CDR1 is LGHNA and CDR2 is YNFKEQ in the germline V gene. CDR3 size: 15 residues. V dropped 1 base and J dropped 8; count of bases not matched to a gene: 5.

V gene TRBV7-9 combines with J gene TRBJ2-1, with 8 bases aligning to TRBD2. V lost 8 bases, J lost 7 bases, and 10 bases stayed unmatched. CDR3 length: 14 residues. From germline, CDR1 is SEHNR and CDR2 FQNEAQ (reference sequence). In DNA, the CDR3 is TGTGCCAGCCTCCCGCGGGAGGCCCAAAATGAGCAGTTCTTC. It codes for CASLPREAQNEQFF. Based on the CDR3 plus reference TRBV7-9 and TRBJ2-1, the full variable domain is DTGVSQNPRHKITKRGQNVTFRCDPISEHNRLYWYRQTLGQGPEFLTYFQNEAQLEKSRLLSDRFSAERPKGSFSTLEIQRTEQGDSAMYLCASLPREAQNEQFFGPGTRLTVL.

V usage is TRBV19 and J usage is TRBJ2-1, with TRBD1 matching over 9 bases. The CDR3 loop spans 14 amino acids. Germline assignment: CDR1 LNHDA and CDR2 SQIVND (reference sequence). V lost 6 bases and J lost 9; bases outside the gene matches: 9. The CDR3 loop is CASRLGTGRGEQFF. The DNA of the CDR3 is TGTGCCAGTAGACTTGGGACAGGGAGGGGTGAGCAGTTCTTC.

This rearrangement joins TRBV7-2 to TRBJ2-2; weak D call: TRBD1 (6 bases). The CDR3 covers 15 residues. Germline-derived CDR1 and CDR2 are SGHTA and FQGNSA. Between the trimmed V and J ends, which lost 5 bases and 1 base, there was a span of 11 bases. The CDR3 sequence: CASSAWTENTGELFF. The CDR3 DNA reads TGTGCCAGCAGCGCATGGACAGAGAACACCGGGGAGCTGTTTTTT.

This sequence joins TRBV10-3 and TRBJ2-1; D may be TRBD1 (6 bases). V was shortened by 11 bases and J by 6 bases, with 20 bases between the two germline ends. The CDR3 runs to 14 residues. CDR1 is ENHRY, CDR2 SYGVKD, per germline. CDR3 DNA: TGTGCCCACAGTCGTCCAGGACAGACCAATGAGCAGTTCTTC. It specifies CAHSRPGQTNEQFF.

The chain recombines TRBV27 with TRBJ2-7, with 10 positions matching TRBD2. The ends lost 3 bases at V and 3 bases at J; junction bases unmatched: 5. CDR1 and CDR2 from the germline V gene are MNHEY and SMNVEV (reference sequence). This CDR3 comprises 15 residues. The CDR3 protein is CASSLLAGESYEQYF. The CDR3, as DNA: TGTGCCAGCAGTTTGCTAGCGGGAGAAAGCTACGAGCAGTACTTC.

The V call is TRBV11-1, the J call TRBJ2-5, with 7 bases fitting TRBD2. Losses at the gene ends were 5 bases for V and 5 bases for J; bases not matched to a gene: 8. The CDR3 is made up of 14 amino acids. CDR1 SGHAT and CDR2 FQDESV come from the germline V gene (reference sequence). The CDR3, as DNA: TGTGCCAGCAGCCACGCTGTGGGGGGGGAGACCCAGTACTTC. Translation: CASSHAVGGETQYF.

The CDR3 bases are TGTGCCAGCAGTTCAGGGGGAGGCCTCTTAGGGCCCCAGCATTTT. It encodes CASSSGGGLLGPQHF. This chain uses TRBV28 with TRBJ1-5; 7 bases line up with TRBD1. Trimming removed 4 bases from V and 9 bases from J; junction bases left unmatched: 12. The CDR3 length is 15 residues. CDR1 is MDHEN and CDR2 is SYDVKM in the germline V gene.

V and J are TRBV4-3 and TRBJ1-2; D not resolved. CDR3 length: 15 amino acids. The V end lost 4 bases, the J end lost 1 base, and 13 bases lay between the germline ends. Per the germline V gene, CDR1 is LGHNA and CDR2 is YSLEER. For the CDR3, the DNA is TGCGCCAGCAGCCGCCTACTGGACGGTAACTATGGCTACACCTTC. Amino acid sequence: CASSRLLDGNYGYTF.

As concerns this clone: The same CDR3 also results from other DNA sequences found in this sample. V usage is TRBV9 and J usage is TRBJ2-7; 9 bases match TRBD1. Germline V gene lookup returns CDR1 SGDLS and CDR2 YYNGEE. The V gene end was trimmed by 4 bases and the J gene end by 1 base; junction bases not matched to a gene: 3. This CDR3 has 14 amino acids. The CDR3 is CASSPGTGSYEQYF. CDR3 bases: TGTGCCAGCAGCCCAGGGACAGGGTCCTACGAGCAGTACTTC.

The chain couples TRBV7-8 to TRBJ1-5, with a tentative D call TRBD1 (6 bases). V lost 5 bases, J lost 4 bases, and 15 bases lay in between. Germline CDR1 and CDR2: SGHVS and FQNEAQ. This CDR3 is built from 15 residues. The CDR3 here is CASSRNRDPNQPQHF. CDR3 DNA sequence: TGTGCCAGCAGCCGAAACAGGGACCCTAATCAGCCCCAGCATTTT.

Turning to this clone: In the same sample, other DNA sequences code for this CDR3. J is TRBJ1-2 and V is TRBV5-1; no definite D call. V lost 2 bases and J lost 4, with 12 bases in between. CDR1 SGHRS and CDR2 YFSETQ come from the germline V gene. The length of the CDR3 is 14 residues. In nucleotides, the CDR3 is TGCGCCAGCAGCTTAGGAACCGGCGGCTATGGCTACACCTTC. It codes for CASSLGTGGYGYTF.

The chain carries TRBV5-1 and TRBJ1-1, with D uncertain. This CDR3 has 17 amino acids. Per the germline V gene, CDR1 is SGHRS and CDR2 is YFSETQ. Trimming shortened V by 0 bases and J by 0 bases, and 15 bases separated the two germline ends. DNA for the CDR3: TGCGCCAGCAGCTTGGCCGGGCCCAGGACCATGAACACTGAAGCTTTCTTT. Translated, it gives CASSLAGPRTMNTEAFF. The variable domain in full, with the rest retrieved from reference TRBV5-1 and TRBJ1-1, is KAGVTQTPRYLIKTRGQQVTLSCSPISGHRSVSWYQQTPGQGLQFLFEYFSETQRNKGNFPGRFSGRQFSNSRSEMNVSTLELGDSALYLCASSLAGPRTMNTEAFFGQGTRLTVV.

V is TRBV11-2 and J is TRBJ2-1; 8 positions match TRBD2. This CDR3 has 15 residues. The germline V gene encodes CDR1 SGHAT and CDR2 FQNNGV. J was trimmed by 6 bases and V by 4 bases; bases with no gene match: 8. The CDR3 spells CASSWRSSGINEQFF. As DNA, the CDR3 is TGTGCCAGCAGCTGGCGGAGTAGCGGGATCAATGAGCAGTTCTTC.

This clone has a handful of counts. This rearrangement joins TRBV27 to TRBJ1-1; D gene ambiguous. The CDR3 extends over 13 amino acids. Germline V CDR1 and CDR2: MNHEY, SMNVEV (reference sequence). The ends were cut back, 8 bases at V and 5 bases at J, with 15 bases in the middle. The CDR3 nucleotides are TGTGCCAGCCGCGGAAGGTTTTCGACTGAAGCTTTCTTT. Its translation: CASRGRFSTEAFF.

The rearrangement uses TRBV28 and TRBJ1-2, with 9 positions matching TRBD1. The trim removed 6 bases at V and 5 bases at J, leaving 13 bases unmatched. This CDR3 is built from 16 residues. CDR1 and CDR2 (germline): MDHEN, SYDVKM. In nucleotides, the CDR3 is TGTGCCAGCAGCGCCCCCTTTGGGACAGGGTATTATGGCTACACCTTC. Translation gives CASSAPFGTGYYGYTF.

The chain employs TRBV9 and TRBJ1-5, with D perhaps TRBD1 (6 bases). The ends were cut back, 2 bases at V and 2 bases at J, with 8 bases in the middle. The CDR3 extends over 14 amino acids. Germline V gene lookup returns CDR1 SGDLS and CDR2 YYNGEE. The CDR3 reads CASSVDSRNQPQHF. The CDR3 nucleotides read TGTGCCAGCAGCGTGGACAGCCGCAATCAGCCCCAGCATTTT.

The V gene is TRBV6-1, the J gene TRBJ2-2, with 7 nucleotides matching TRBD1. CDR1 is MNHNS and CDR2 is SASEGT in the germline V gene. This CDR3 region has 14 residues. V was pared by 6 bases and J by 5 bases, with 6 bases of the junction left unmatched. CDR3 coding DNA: TGTGCCAGCAGGGGGGACAGAATTACCGGGGAGCTGTTTTTT. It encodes CASRGDRITGELFF.

The DNA of the CDR3 is TGTGCCAGCAGACCGGCGGGCCTTGGGACAGGGGACTTTGGAAACACCATATATTTT. The encoded protein is CASRPAGLGTGDFGNTIYF. This sequence joins TRBV28 and TRBJ1-3, with TRBD1 matching over 10 bases. The CDR3 sequence is 19 residues long. CDR1 and CDR2 from the germline V gene are MDHEN and SYDVKM. J was trimmed by 3 bases and V by 6 bases; bases with no gene match: 17.

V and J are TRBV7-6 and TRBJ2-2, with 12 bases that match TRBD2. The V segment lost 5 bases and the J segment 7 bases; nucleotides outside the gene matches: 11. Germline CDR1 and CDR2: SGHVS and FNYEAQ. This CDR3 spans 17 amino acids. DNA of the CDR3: TGTGCCAGCAGCCTCCTAGCGGGAGGGCCAGGCGTCGGGGAGCTGTTTTTT. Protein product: CASSLLAGGPGVGELFF. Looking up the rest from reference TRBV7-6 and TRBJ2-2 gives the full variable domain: GAGVSQSPRYKVTKRGQDVALRCDPISGHVSLYWYRQALGQGPEFLTYFNYEAQQDKSGLPNDRFSAERPEGSISTLTIQRTEQRDSAMYRCASSLLAGGPGVGELFFGEGSRLTVL.

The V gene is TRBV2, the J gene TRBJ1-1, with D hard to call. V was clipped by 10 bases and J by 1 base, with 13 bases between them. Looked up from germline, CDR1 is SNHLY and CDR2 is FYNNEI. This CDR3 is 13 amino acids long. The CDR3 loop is CANTPEQNTEAFF. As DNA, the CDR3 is TGTGCCAACACGCCCGAACAGAACACTGAAGCTTTCTTT.

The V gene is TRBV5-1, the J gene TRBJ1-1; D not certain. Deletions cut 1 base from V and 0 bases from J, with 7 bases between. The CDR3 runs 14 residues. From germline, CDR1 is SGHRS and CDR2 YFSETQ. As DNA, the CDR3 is TGCGCCAGCAGCTTGCAGACGATGAACACTGAAGCTTTCTTT. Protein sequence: CASSLQTMNTEAFF.